Reported below is one T cell receptor (beta chain). Germline loops: CDR1 MNHEY, CDR2 SMNVEV (reference sequence). The V segment lost 5 bases and the J segment 3 bases; nucleotides outside the gene matches: 11. The CDR3 loop spans 17 amino acids. The sample is drawn from a study of T cell changes during pregnancy in multiple sclerosis. Measured with immunoSEQ multiplex PCR; TCRdb has only the in-frame clones, and not every one. Of tens of thousands of clones listed, 90% are singletons. The material was peripheral blood, obtained in the first trimester of pregnancy. The genes are TRBV27 and TRBJ2-2; 8 nucleotides agree with TRBD2. The sequence was collected from a female donor in good health, enrolled as a control in a pregnancy study. Here the CDR3 DNA reads TGTGCCAGCAGTCGATTCGCAGCGGGAGTAGACACCGGGGAGCTGTTTTTT. Protein: CASSRFAAGVDTGELFF.